The present T cell receptor beta chain was sequenced within a study of CD8 T cells in ankylosing spondylitis. Looked up from germline, CDR1 is SGHRS and CDR2 is YFSETQ. V lost 1 base, J lost 1 base, and 11 bases lay in between. The CDR3 spans 15 residues. TCRdb reprocessed the 5' RACE reads with MiXCR, giving one entry per CDR3 protein. The repertoire includes almost 250,000 distinct CDR3 sequences, approximately 30% of them detected once, and around 4% sits in the top ten. The sample consisted of blood, either unsorted or a sorted T cell fraction (not recorded which). This chain joins TRBV5-1 and TRBJ1-1, with D maybe TRBD1 (5 bases). This sequence was found in a male donor with ankylosing spondylitis or in good health (not recorded which). The CDR3 DNA follows: TGCGCCAGCAGCTTGTTTAGAACAGGGAACACTGAAGCTTTCTTT. Its translation: CASSLFRTGNTEAFF.